This T cell receptor (beta chain) came from a study of PD-L1 blockade in urothelial cancer. On the study more broadly: Male sex and bladder-origin urothelial cancer were recorded for twenty-five of 29 patients.

Measured with immunoSEQ multiplex PCR; TCRdb has only the in-frame clones, and not every one. This table has 85,000 to 95,000 clones, 89% appearing once. The study's findings and limits: The study found that durable-benefit patients expanded tumor-associated blood clones more at 3 weeks.

Sample time point: pretreatment peripheral blood. Each patient supplied 1 to 8 pretreatment and on-treatment samples. J gave up 4 bases and V 2 bases, and 5 bases lay outside the gene matches. Germline lookup yields CDR1 SNHLY and CDR2 FYNNEI. The CDR3 runs 15 residues. In regard to this clone: The target antigen is unknown.

The chain combines TRBV2 with TRBJ2-1; the match to TRBD1 covers 7 bases. The clonotype comes from a woman older than 75 with urothelial cancer. The sample here was PBMCs, taken around atezolizumab (anti-PD-L1) treatment. As DNA, the CDR3 is TGTGCCAGCAGTGAAAGTACAGGGGCATACAATGAGCAGTTCTTC. Its protein product is CASSESTGAYNEQFF. The full variable domain, completed using reference TRBV2 and TRBJ2-1, is EPEVTQTPSHQVTQMGQEVILRCVPISNHLYFYWYRQILGQKVEFLVSFYNNEISEKSEIFDDQFSVERPDGSNFTLKIRSTKLEDSAMYFCASSESTGAYNEQFFGPGTRLTVL.